This record concerns one TCR beta chain sequence. This clone's antigen is unknown. No clone much larger than this one lies a single base away; base qualities are absent. Library preparation was by the immunoSEQ multiplex PCR assay. For the multiplex PCR, a mixture combining 60 forward primers for TCR Vbeta segments and 13 reverse primers for TCR Jbeta segments was used. A multiplex PCR assay on genomic DNA amplified the CDR3 region of rearranged TCR beta genes. The amplified TCR beta libraries were sequenced on the Illumina HiSeq System as 87-base-pair reads. Regarding the original processing steps: Across the 700 or so repertoires, a later analysis counted tens of millions of unique TCR beta chains, approximately 10 million of which were shared by at least two donors. A nearest-neighbor algorithm error-corrected the raw reads and collapsed the reads into unique sequences, merging closely related sequences to remove PCR and sequencing errors. CDR3 sequences were aligned to IMGT reference sequences to assign V, D and J gene segments. For a sequence to be retained, at least a six-nucleotide match to both a V gene segment and a J gene segment was required. A rearrangement counted as productive if the CDR3 had no stop codons and remained in frame with V and J, and every other rearrangement counted as non-productive. Following IMGT convention, CDR3 was defined as the stretch from the second conserved V-encoded cysteine up to the conserved J-encoded phenylalanine. The earlier analysis of some 580 of the donors excluded any sequence lacking an unambiguous match to a single V gene segment. In an earlier analysis of several hundred of the donors, V segments were called functional above 56.7% productive rearrangements and were called segregating when the between-donor standard deviation exceeded 5%. To diagnose cytomegalovirus status from the catalog of TCR beta chain sequences, a statistical classification framework was built. A later analysis assigned V and J genes by comparing TCR nucleotide sequences with IMGT/GENE-DB human TR gene sequences. A later analysis assigned CDR3 sequences and most-parsimonious VDJ recombination scenarios with the TCRdist pipeline. In a later analysis, each TCR beta chain was defined by its CDR3 amino acid sequence together with its V-gene family, and reads lacking a unique V-gene family were excluded. A later analysis removed roughly 590 highly shared, low-generation-probability nucleotide sequences to deal with suspected cross-contamination and a sequencing artifact. A later analysis calculated a clonal expansion index for each public chain from normalized within-repertoire ranks of inferred template counts. Generation probabilities in a later analysis came from a VDJ recombination model fitted to out-of-frame rearrangements, and those results were checked against IGoR. In a later analysis, TCR-TCR, TCR-HLA and TCR-CMV co-occurrence was scored with hypergeometric tests, and a repertoire-size bias correction was applied to TCR pairs. To estimate false discovery rates, a later analysis permuted the HLA or CMV assignments 20 times. A later analysis grouped co-occurring TCRs with DBSCAN, adding TCRdist sequence similarity when clustering within HLA-allele-positive subsets. Co-occurrence clustering excluded repertoires with fewer than 30,000 or more than 120,000 public chains, plus five with anomalous nucleotide sharing. TCRdb provides this immuneACCESS table in a form limited to in-frame rearrangements. Some clones are lacking; in checked studies, under half of them reflect an unresolved V gene, and why the rest are absent is not known. That table furnishes V, J and clone size, whereas the DNA furnished D and trimming. The sample contains 180,000 or so clones, 86% of them found a single time. The ten largest clones take up 0.31% of the sample.

The data derive from a study of cytomegalovirus exposure and HLA in healthy donors listed by TCRdb under 2017. For the study in its entirety: An earlier analysis of roughly 570 of the donors reported approximately 280 Gb of sequence data and some 110 million unique TCR beta sequences obtained from approximately 180 million T cells. In a later analysis, previously published TCR beta repertoires from about 670 donors were re-analyzed and high-resolution HLA genotyping was added so that TCR occurrence patterns could be studied. The study combined high-throughput TCR immunosequencing, statistical association of individual TCRs with disease status, and machine learning to predict cytomegalovirus infection status. About 310 gigabases of sequencing data and approximately 93 million unique TCR sequences were included in an early release covering about 600 HLA-typed donors. Along with the approximately 650-subject first cohort, a separate validation cohort of more than 90 different subjects was used. Among about 360 genotyped donors of the cohort, an average of around 240,000 unique TCR beta nucleotide sequences were sequenced per donor, roughly 20% of them non-productive. A later genetic analysis took genome-wide SNP genotypes for about 55% of the 666 donors and used that subset as a discovery cohort. An earlier analysis of several hundred of the donors applied high-throughput TCR beta sequencing to assess whether each TCR beta V gene segment acted as functional or pseudogenic. HLA typing included class I and class II loci at four-digit resolution. Of the approximately 400 genotyped donors, 65% to 90% fell in the genetic ancestry cluster associated with self-reported Caucasian donors. A handful of DR-DQ haplotypes were handled as single units for association and clustering because linkage in the cohort was strong. The study was designed to test whether signatures of past pathogen exposure could be identified by cataloging public T cell receptors. The study used immunosequencing to profile the T cell repertoires of about 670 subjects and linked those repertoires to cytomegalovirus serostatus. Rather than using new phenotypic data, the later analysis identified candidate immune exposures from TCR beta sequences and from how often those sequences occurred across donors. Typing coverage varied by locus: 629-630 donors for A, B, C, DRB1 and DQB1; roughly 520 for DQA1; about 590 for DPA1; roughly 450 for DPB1. Donor age, sex, ethnicity and CMV serostatus were collected together with the repertoire data. All discovery cohort repertoires had been generated using a single sequencing platform.

In total, just over 650 healthy bone marrow donors made up the cohort. At the time of sampling, every cohort member was nominally healthy, though immune exposures that went unrecorded were likely present. The donor was CMV seronegative and belonged to the group of over 300 seronegative cohort members. Each donor provided a peripheral blood sample, and peripheral blood mononuclear cells were used for TCR beta sequencing. Genomic DNA was extracted from the blood cell samples with the Qiagen DNeasy Blood Extraction Kit. Paper-wide results and their limitations: Presence/absence analyses assumed roughly uniform sequencing depth across donors, an assumption that may not hold. According to the authors, the approach could potentially be generalized to other disease states and immunological phenotypes. An earlier analysis of approximately 590 of the donors showed that most TCR beta V segments appeared in productive rearrangements either about 87% or about 30% of the time, which broadly matched IMGT annotations. According to a later analysis, parvovirus B19, influenza, CMV and Epstein-Barr virus appeared linked to several top co-occurrence clusters. An association between a missense DCLRE1C variant and V-gene and J-gene trimming of TCR beta chains was found in a later genetic analysis and replicated in an independent cohort. Across donors, most TCR sequences were observed very rarely, whereas some public TCRs were present in many individuals. In vitro tests confirmed that a few of the cytomegalovirus-associated TCR beta chains recognize cytomegalovirus antigens. Compared with the roughly 670-donor mean, donors in an Asian-associated ancestry cluster had fewer N-insertions in productive TCRs, according to a later genetic analysis. In a later analysis, most CMV-associated TCR beta chains were found to appear HLA-restricted, with HLA associations seemingly driven largely by CMV exposure. Linkage disequilibrium might explain the correlated functional status among segregating V segments, but an unknown experimental factor could not be ruled out. A further reported finding was that TCR beta sequences accurately predicted the HLA-A and HLA-B alleles for most subjects in the first cohort. A cluster of highly shared sequence variants was judged likely to be a technical artifact of the sequencing pipeline. In both the original and validation cohorts, the classifier was reported to diagnose cytomegalovirus status with high specificity and sensitivity. At a false discovery rate of 0.05, a later analysis linked fewer than 20,000 TCR beta sequences to specific HLA alleles. In a later analysis, the rate of TCR association differed among HLA loci, with DRB1 alleles having the most associated TCRs and HLA-C alleles having the fewest. In a later analysis, HLA-associated TCR beta chains showed more clonal expansion and lower generation probabilities than non-associated chains that were equally common. The cohort was sequenced for TCR beta chains only, and without alpha or paired-chain data the features that could be detected were limited. The earlier analysis of a few hundred of the donors excluded fewer than 20 rarely observed V segments, including chromosome 9 orphons, because counts were too low. CMV serostatus was the only immune exposure information available for the cohort. The study listed 164 TCR beta chains as associated with cytomegalovirus. Strong co-occurrence of HLA alleles, especially DR and DQ, made assigning TCR associations to individual alleles difficult. HLA typing was unavailable for some donors at each locus, so association tests used only the typed subset.

The origin of this receptor is a woman aged 25-40 years in good health and CMV-seronegative. The sample comprised PBMCs.

The CDR3 protein: CASSQRFSTDTQYF. The base sequence is TGTGCCAGCAGTCAGAGGTTTAGCACAGATACGCAGTATTTT. The chain is assembled from TRBV6-5 and TRBJ2-3, with an unclear D gene assignment. Spanning cysteine to phenylalanine, the CDR3 consists of 14 amino acids. Kept here is only the CDR3 DNA, which spans 42 bases and is read in frame from base 1. Trimming takes 5 bases from V and 0 bases from J, and the germline ends sit 9 bases apart. Via the germline V gene, CDR1 is MNHEY and CDR2 SVGAGI.